This is a list of T cell receptor beta chains from one sample in a study of blood T cells in healthy people across ages. TCRdb itself ran the 5' RACE reads through MiXCR, one entry per CDR3 protein. This sample carries some 1.5 million distinct CDR3 sequences, approximately 30% of them seen once, and the ten largest clones take roughly 8%. The sequencing sample was made of blood. The source is a woman aged 25 to 39 in good health. CDR3s leave out the opening cysteine and the closing phenylalanine or tryptophan.

v_gene: TRBV6-2/TRBV6-3; CDR3aa: ASRGTQGQPQH
v_gene: TRBV6-1; CDR3aa: ASSPEAEGGQY
v_gene: TRBV10-3; CDR3aa: AIQAGQNSYEQY
v_gene: TRBV5-1; CDR3aa: ASTEGSSYNSPLH
v_gene: TRBV30; CDR3aa: AWSWRLMSWETQY
v_gene: TRBV5-1; CDR3aa: ASSSDRGQTEAF
v_gene: TRBV5-1; CDR3aa: ASSLGDYSGEQY
v_gene: TRBV7-7; CDR3aa: ASSLGAKSTDTQY
v_gene: TRBV10-3; CDR3aa: AISEGGGRGYNEQF
v_gene: TRBV10-3; CDR3aa: AVGQGQETQY
v_gene: TRBV9; CDR3aa: ASSADRGDGGETQY
v_gene: TRBV20-1; CDR3aa: SAETSGRAEEGEQF
v_gene: TRBV4-1; CDR3aa: ASSLSVAGVYNEQF
v_gene: TRBV27; CDR3aa: ASSSPGLAGFQETQY
v_gene: TRBV25-1; CDR3aa: ASHSRGHEQY
v_gene: TRBV28; CDR3aa: ASSFGDTLYGYT
v_gene: TRBV3-1; CDR3aa: ASSLRLAGASEQF
v_gene: TRBV18; CDR3aa: ASSETGEGQPQH
v_gene: TRBV11-2; CDR3aa: ASSLGLAVGTDTQY
v_gene: TRBV19; CDR3aa: ASSAWDRVGGYT
v_gene: TRBV24-1; CDR3aa: ATSEGAGEADTQY
v_gene: TRBV20-1; CDR3aa: SARDGTSTSYEQY
v_gene: TRBV12-3/TRBV12-4; CDR3aa: ASSPKLADNEQY
v_gene: TRBV25-1; CDR3aa: TSAHARAGQPQH
v_gene: TRBV6-1; CDR3aa: ASSEGLGLLTYGQY
v_gene: TRBV5-1; CDR3aa: ASSVRGSYEQY
v_gene: TRBV12-3/TRBV12-4; CDR3aa: ASRLGYTEAF
v_gene: TRBV3-1; CDR3aa: ASSQDRVGLLANTQY
v_gene: TRBV29-1; CDR3aa: SATSSSGNTIY
v_gene: TRBV5-4; CDR3aa: ASSLAQGEYGYT
v_gene: TRBV12-3/TRBV12-4; CDR3aa: ASRFSEDQPQH
v_gene: TRBV29-1; CDR3aa: SVQTGPYNEQF
v_gene: TRBV29-1; CDR3aa: SVPRGLAASNEQY
v_gene: TRBV20-1; CDR3aa: SARDRTGGTEQY
v_gene: TRBV27; CDR3aa: ASSNGRWGASTDTQY
v_gene: TRBV5-1; CDR3aa: ASSGGSQETQY
v_gene: TRBV4-3; CDR3aa: ASSQGVGGYGYT
v_gene: TRBV20-1; CDR3aa: SASPWTSEGREQY
v_gene: TRBV15; CDR3aa: ATSRTDSATNEKLF
v_gene: TRBV28; CDR3aa: ASTVWGSGELF
v_gene: TRBV11-3; CDR3aa: ASSFSGLSYNEQF
v_gene: TRBV12-3/TRBV12-4; CDR3aa: ASGRLAKNIQY
v_gene: TRBV10-3; CDR3aa: AISDTGAGEKLF
v_gene: TRBV7-2; CDR3aa: ASSASRQRDGGYEQY
v_gene: TRBV5-1; CDR3aa: ASSALIEQF